This passage covers 16 T cell receptor beta chains from one sample sequenced in a study of blood T cell repertoires in COVID-19. Clones were read by immunoSEQ multiplex PCR, and TCRdb kept only the in-frame ones, dropping some. The sample consists of over 150,000 clones, about nine tenths of them appearing once. Sequencing input: peripheral blood. The receptors shown here come from a man aged 18-30 years with COVID-19, enrolled during active disease.

In its sample, this clone was seen once. The chain recombines TRBV6-5 with TRBJ2-5; 11 bases map to TRBD2. CDR3 length: 13 residues. The trim removed 5 bases at V and 10 bases at J, leaving 6 bases unmatched. Germline V CDR1 and CDR2: MNHEY, SVGAGI. Here the CDR3 reads CASSRGLAEVQYF. The CDR3 DNA sequence: TGTGCCAGCAGTAGGGGACTAGCGGAGGTCCAGTACTTC.

This clone was seen more than once but under ten times. The chain uses TRBV9 and TRBJ2-7; the D gene is possibly TRBD2 (5 bases). Germline V lookup: CDR1 SGDLS, CDR2 YYNGEE. V was cut by 2 bases and J by 5 bases, with 17 bases left in between. The length of the CDR3 is 15 residues. CDR3 region: CASSVEGSPSDEQYF. The CDR3 DNA reads TGTGCCAGCAGCGTCGAGGGTAGTCCCTCGGACGAGCAGTACTTC.

The chain combines TRBV9 with TRBJ2-3; perhaps TRBD2 as D (6 bases). Per germline, CDR1 SGDLS and CDR2 YYNGEE. V gave up 3 bases and J gave up 4 bases, with 15 bases separating them. The CDR3 is 15 amino acids. The CDR3 DNA reads as TGTGCCAGCAGCGCCCTAGACGGCGGGGCAGATACGCAGTATTTT. It translates to CASSALDGGADTQYF.

The chain carries TRBV11-2 and TRBJ1-2; 10 bases line up with TRBD1. Germline V gives CDR1 SGHAT, CDR2 FQNNGV. This CDR3 region has 15 residues. Losses at the gene ends were 3 bases for V and 4 bases for J; bases not matched to a gene: 5. The CDR3 DNA reads TGTGCCAGCAGCTTTTCACGGGACAGGGGCTATGGCTACACCTTC. Encoded protein: CASSFSRDRGYGYTF.

The chain is built from TRBV19 and TRBJ1-3; D unresolved. The CDR3 spans 15 residues. Germline V gives CDR1 LNHDA, CDR2 SQIVND (reference sequence). V lost 0 bases to trimming and J lost 4 bases, with 10 bases between them. The CDR3 nucleotides are TGTGCCAGTAGTATAGATAACACCAGAGGAAACACCATATATTTT. Translated, it gives CASSIDNTRGNTIYF.

V is TRBV6-6 and J is TRBJ2-7; D ambiguous. Per germline, CDR1 MNHNY and CDR2 SVGAGI (reference sequence). The V end was cut by 5 bases, the J end by 2 bases, with 10 bases between. This CDR3 region has 13 residues. CDR3: CASSDRVPYEQYF. In nucleotides, the CDR3 is TGTGCCAGCAGTGACCGGGTTCCCTACGAGCAGTACTTC.

The CDR3 DNA sequence: TGTGCCAGCAGCTCGAGGGGACAAAACTTCTACGAGCAGTACTTC. Its translation is CASSSRGQNFYEQYF. The chain joins TRBV7-6 to TRBJ2-7; maybe TRBD1 (6 bases). V was clipped by 4 bases and J by 3 bases, with 16 bases between them. Per germline, CDR1 SGHVS and CDR2 FNYEAQ. The CDR3 is 15 residues long.

The chain has TRBV28 and TRBJ2-3, with TRBD1 matching 9 bases. In germline, CDR1 is MDHEN, CDR2 SYDVKM. Unmatched junction bases numbered 7, after V lost 4 bases and J lost 5 bases. There are 15 residues in the CDR3. The CDR3 nucleotides read TGTGCCAGCAGTTCTCCGGGACAGGGCATAGATACGCAGTATTTT. It codes for CASSSPGQGIDTQYF.

The rearrangement joins TRBV5-1 to TRBJ2-1; 7 bases are shared with TRBD1. The V and J ends lost 4 bases and 2 bases, in that order; junction bases with no gene match: 6. This CDR3 region has 15 residues. The germline gives CDR1 SGHRS, CDR2 YFSETQ. The CDR3 loop is CASSPGQGAYNEQFF. The CDR3 coding sequence is TGCGCCAGCAGCCCAGGGCAGGGGGCCTACAATGAGCAGTTCTTC.

The chain uses TRBV19 and TRBJ1-5; 10 bases agree with TRBD1. The CDR3 runs to 14 residues. Germline lookup yields CDR1 LNHDA and CDR2 SQIVND (reference sequence). Germline trimming cut 4 bases from V and 5 bases from J; bases unmatched to any gene: 2. The CDR3 coding sequence is TGTGCCAGTAGTACGGACAGGGGGTATCAGCCCCAGCATTTT. This encodes CASSTDRGYQPQHF. The variable domain in full, with the rest retrieved from reference TRBV19 and TRBJ1-5, is DGGITQSPKYLFRKEGQNVTLSCEQNLNHDAMYWYRQDPGQGLRLIYYSQIVNDFQKGDIAEGYSVSREKKESFPLTVTSAQKNPTAFYLCASSTDRGYQPQHFGDGTRLSIL.

This clone was detected only once. The rearrangement links TRBV6-6 to TRBJ2-6; D possibly corresponds to TRBD1 (6 bases). CDR1 is MNHNY and CDR2 is SVGAGI in the germline V gene (reference sequence). The CDR3 has 14 amino acids. Between the trimmed V and J ends, which lost 10 bases and 1 base, there was a span of 11 bases. For the CDR3, the DNA is TGTGCCATATCAAGGGGGTCTGGGGCCAACGTCCTGACTTTC. Translation: CAISRGSGANVLTF.

CDR3: CASRDHRGNEQYF. The CDR3, as DNA: TGTGCCAGCAGGGATCACAGGGGCAACGAGCAGTACTTC. The J gene is TRBJ2-7, the V gene TRBV13; 7 bases align to TRBD1. Germline-derived CDR1 and CDR2 are PRHDT and FYEKMQ (reference sequence). The CDR3 covers 13 residues. The ends lost 6 bases at V and 5 bases at J; junction bases unmatched: 7.

This sequence joins TRBV5-6 and TRBJ2-7, with TRBD1 matching 9 bases. Germline assignment: CDR1 SGHDT and CDR2 YYEEEE. The length of the CDR3 is 15 residues. Trimming took 2 bases from V and 2 from J; bases not matched to a gene: 5. The CDR3 protein is CASSFGQGLTYEQYF. CDR3 bases: TGTGCCAGCAGCTTCGGACAGGGGCTGACCTACGAGCAGTACTTC.

The chain couples TRBV11-2 to TRBJ1-1, with D perhaps TRBD1 (6 bases). The germline V gene has CDR1 SGHAT and CDR2 FQNNGV. This CDR3 contains 14 residues. Trimming removed 3 bases at V and 5 bases at J, with 13 bases between. This CDR3 is CASSFVPGQTEAFF. The CDR3 bases are TGTGCCAGCAGCTTCGTCCCTGGACAGACTGAAGCTTTCTTT.

The chain carries TRBV15 and TRBJ1-1; D remains ambiguous. CDR3 length equals 19 residues. CDR1 is LNHNV and CDR2 is YYDKDF in the germline V gene (reference sequence). Trimming took 0 bases from V and 1 from J, leaving 21 bases between them. The CDR3 DNA reads as TGTGCCACCAGCAGAGATCGAAGATCCCTAGCGGAGTGGAACACTGAAGCTTTCTTT. This codes for CATSRDRRSLAEWNTEAFF.

The chain links TRBV15 to TRBJ1-5, with D perhaps matching TRBD1 (5 bases). The CDR3 is made up of 14 amino acids. Per germline, CDR1 LNHNV and CDR2 YYDKDF (reference sequence). Trimming removed 8 bases from V and 0 bases from J, with 11 bases in between. The CDR3 region has the DNA TGTGCCACCCGGCCGGGGGTTAGCAATCAGCCCCAGCATTTT. Protein: CATRPGVSNQPQHF.